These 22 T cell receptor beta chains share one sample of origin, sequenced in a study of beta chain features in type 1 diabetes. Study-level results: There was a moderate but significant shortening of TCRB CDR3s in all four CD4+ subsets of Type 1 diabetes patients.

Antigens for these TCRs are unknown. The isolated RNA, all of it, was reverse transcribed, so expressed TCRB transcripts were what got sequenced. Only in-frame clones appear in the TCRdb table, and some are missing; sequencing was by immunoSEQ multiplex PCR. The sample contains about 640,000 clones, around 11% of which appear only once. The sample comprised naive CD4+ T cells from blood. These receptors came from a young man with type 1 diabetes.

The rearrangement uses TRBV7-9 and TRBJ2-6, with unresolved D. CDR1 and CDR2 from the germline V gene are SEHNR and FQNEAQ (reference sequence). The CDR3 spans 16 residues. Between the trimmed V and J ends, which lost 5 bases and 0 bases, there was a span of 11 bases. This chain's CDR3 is CASSLTRSSGANVLTF. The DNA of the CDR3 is TGTGCCAGCAGCCTGACGAGGAGCTCTGGGGCCAACGTCCTGACTTTC.

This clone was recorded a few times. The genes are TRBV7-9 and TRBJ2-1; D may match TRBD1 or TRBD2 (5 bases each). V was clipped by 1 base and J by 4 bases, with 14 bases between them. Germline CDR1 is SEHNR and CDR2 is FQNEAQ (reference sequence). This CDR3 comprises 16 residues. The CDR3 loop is CASSLDVGGLYNEQFF. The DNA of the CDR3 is TGTGCCAGCAGCTTAGACGTTGGGGGTCTATACAATGAGCAGTTCTTC.

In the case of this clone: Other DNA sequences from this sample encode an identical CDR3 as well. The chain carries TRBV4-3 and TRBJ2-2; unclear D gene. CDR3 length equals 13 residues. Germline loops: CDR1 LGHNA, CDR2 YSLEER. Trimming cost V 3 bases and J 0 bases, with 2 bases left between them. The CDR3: CASSQTNTGELFF. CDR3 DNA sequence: TGCGCCAGCAGCCAGACGAACACCGGGGAGCTGTTTTTT.

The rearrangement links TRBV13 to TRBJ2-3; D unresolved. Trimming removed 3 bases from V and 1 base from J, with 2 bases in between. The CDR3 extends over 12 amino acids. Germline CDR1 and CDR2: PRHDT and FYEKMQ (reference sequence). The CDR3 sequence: CASSFGTDTQYF. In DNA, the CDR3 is TGTGCCAGCAGCTTCGGCACAGATACGCAGTATTTT.

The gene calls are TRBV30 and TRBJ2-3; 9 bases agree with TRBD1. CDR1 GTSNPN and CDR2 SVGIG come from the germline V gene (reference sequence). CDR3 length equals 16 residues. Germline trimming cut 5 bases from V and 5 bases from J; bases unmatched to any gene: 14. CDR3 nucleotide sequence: TGTGCCTGGCAGGAAGTAGTGACAGGGGGAGGAGATACGCAGTATTTT. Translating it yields CAWQEVVTGGGDTQYF.

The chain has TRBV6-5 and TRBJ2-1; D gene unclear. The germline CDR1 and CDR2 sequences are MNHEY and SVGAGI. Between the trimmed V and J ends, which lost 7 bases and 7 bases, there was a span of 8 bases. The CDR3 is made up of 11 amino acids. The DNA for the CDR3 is TGTGCCAGCAAGGACGGGAATGAGCAGTTCTTC. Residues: CASKDGNEQFF.

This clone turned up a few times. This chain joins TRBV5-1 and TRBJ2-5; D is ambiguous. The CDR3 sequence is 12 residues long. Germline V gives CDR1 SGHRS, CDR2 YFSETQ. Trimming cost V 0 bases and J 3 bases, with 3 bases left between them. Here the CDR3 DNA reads TGCGCCAGCAGCTTGGAGAAAGAGACCCAGTACTTC. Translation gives CASSLEKETQYF.

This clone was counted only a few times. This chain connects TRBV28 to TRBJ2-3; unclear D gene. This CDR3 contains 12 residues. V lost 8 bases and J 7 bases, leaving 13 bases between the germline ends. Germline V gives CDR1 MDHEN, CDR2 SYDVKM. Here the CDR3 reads CASHSVKNTQYF. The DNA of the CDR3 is TGTGCCAGCCACAGCGTTAAGAATACGCAGTATTTT.

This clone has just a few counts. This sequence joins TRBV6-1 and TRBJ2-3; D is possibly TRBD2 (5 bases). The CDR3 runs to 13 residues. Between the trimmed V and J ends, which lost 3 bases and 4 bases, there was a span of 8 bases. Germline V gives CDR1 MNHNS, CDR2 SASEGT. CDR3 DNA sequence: TGTGCCAGCAGTGACCAGCGGCCAGATACGCAGTATTTT. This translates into CASSDQRPDTQYF.

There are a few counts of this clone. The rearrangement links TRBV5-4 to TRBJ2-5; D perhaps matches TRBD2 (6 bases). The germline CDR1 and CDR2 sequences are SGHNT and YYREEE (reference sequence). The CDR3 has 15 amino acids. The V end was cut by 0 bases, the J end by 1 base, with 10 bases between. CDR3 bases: TGTGCCAGCAGCTTGGACGGAGGGATCCAAGAGACCCAGTACTTC. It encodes CASSLDGGIQETQYF.

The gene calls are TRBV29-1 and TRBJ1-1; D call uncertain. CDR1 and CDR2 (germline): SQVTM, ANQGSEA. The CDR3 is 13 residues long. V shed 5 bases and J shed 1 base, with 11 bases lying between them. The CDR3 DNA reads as TGCAGCGTTCGTCCCCTGAAGAACACTGAAGCTTTCTTT. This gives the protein CSVRPLKNTEAFF.

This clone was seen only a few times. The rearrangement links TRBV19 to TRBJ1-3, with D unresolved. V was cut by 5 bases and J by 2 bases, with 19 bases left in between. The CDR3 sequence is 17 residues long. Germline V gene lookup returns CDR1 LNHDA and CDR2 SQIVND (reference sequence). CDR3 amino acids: CASSSLRAPAAGNTIYF. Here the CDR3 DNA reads TGTGCCAGTAGTTCCCTCCGGGCCCCCGCGGCTGGAAACACCATATATTTT.

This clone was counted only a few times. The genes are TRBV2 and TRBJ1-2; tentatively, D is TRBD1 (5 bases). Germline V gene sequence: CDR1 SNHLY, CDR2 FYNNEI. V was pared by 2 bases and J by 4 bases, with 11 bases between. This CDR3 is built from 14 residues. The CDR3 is CASSEQGPSYGYTF. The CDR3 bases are TGTGCCAGCAGTGAACAGGGACCATCCTATGGCTACACCTTC.

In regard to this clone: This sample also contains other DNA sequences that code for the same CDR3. The CDR3 reads CSVSGGLGYEQYF. In DNA form, the CDR3 reads TGCAGCGTTAGCGGGGGGCTTGGGTACGAGCAGTACTTC. The chain has TRBV29-1 and TRBJ2-7; TRBD2 matches at 9 bases. V trimming: 5 bases; J trimming: 4 bases; junction bases outside the gene matches: 6. Germline-derived CDR1 and CDR2 are SQVTM and ANQGSEA. The CDR3 totals 13 residues.

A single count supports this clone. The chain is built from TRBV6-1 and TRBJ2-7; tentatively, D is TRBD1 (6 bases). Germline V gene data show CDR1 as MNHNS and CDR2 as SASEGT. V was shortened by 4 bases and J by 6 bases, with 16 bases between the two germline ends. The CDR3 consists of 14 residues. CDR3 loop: CASSVISGQPEQYF. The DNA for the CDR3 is TGTGCCAGCAGTGTTATATCGGGACAACCCGAGCAGTACTTC.

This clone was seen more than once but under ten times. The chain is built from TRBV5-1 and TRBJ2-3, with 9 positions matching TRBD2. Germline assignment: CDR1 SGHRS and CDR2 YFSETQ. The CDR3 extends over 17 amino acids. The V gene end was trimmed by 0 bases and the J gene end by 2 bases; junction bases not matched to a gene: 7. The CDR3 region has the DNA TGCGCCAGCAGCTTGGGAGCGGCGGGGGGGCCCACAGATACGCAGTATTTT. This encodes CASSLGAAGGPTDTQYF.

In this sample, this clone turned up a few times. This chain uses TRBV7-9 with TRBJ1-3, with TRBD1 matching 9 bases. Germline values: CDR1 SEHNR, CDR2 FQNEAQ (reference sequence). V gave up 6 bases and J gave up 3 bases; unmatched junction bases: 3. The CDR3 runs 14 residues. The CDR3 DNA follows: TGTGCCAGCAGGGAGGACAGGGGTGGAAACACCATATATTTT. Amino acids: CASREDRGGNTIYF.

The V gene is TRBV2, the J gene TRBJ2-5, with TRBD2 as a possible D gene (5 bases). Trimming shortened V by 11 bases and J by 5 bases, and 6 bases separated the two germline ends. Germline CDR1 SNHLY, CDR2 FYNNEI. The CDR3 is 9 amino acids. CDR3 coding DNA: TGTGCCGGGGAGGAGACCCAGTACTTC. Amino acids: CAGEETQYF.

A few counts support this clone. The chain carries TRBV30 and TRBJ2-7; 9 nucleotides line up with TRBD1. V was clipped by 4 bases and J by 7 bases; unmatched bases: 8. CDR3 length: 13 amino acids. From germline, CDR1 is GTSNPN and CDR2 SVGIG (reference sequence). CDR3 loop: CAWTRDRAGEQYF. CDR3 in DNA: TGTGCCTGGACCCGGGACAGGGCAGGGGAGCAGTACTTC.

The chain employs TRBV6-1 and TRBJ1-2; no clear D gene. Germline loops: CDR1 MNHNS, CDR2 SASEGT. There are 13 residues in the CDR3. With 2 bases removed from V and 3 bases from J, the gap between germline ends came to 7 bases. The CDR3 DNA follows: TGTGCCAGCAGTGAAAACGCAGACTATGGCTACACCTTC. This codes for CASSENADYGYTF.

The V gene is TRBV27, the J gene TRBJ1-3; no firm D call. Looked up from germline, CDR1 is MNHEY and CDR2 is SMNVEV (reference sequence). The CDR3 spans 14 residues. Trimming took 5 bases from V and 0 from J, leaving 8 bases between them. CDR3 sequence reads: CASSRFGSGNTIYF. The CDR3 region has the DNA TGTGCCAGCAGTCGGTTTGGCTCTGGAAACACCATATATTTT.

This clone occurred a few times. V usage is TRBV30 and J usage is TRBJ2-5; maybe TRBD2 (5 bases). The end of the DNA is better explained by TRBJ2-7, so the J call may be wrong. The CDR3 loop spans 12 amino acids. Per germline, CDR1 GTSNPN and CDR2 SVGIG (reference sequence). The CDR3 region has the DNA TGTGCCTGGAGTGTCACCGGGGACGAGCAGTACTTC. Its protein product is CAWSVTGDEQYF.